The 31 T cell receptor beta chains presented below share a single source sample, sequenced in a study of beta chain features in type 1 diabetes. The investigators reverse transcribed all of the isolated RNA, so they sequenced expressed TCRB transcripts. The method was immunoSEQ multiplex PCR; TCRdb's version includes in-frame clones alone and lacks a portion of them. In the table there are 810,000 or so clones, under 20% of which are singletons. Specimen: naive CD4+ T cells from blood. The receptor source for this set is a young woman in good health.

The chain uses TRBV6-5 and TRBJ2-7, with D tentatively TRBD2 (5 bases). The germline V gene has CDR1 MNHEY and CDR2 SVGAGI. The CDR3 is made up of 14 amino acids. V lost 5 bases, J lost 0 bases, and 11 bases lay in between. The CDR3 spells CASSGLVSSYEQYF. Here the CDR3 DNA reads TGTGCCAGCAGTGGACTTGTCAGCTCCTACGAGCAGTACTTC.

The V and J genes are TRBV6-6 and TRBJ2-2; TRBD1 agrees at 9 bases. The CDR3 extends over 16 amino acids. The trim removed 2 bases at V and 4 bases at J, leaving 5 bases unmatched. Germline values: CDR1 MNHNY, CDR2 SVGAGI (reference sequence). The CDR3 loop reads CASSYAWTGVTGELFF. CDR3 in DNA: TGTGCCAGCAGTTACGCATGGACAGGGGTCACCGGGGAGCTGTTTTTT.

This clone came up a few times. The identical CDR3 is also encoded by other nucleotide sequences in the sample. This chain connects TRBV19 to TRBJ1-1, with TRBD1 matching over 7 bases. V trimming: 5 bases; J trimming: 1 base; junction bases outside the gene matches: 4. The CDR3 runs 14 residues. Per the germline V gene, CDR1 is LNHDA and CDR2 is SQIVND (reference sequence). The CDR3 DNA follows: TGTGCCAGTAGTGGAAACAGGGGGAACACTGAAGCTTTCTTT. This sequence encodes CASSGNRGNTEAFF.

The rearrangement links TRBV28 to TRBJ1-3; D ambiguous. The CDR3 length is 14 residues. The V and J ends lost 2 bases and 0 bases respectively, with 5 bases between them. The germline gives CDR1 MDHEN, CDR2 SYDVKM. This CDR3 reads CASSLKYSGNTIYF. As DNA, the CDR3 is TGTGCCAGCAGTTTAAAGTACTCTGGAAACACCATATATTTT.

The gene calls are TRBV11-2 and TRBJ2-1, with D hard to call. V gave up 3 bases and J gave up 0 bases, with 9 bases separating them. The CDR3 has 15 residues. The germline V gene has CDR1 SGHAT and CDR2 FQNNGV. CDR3 in DNA: TGTGCCAGCAGCTTCCGCACGAGCTCCTACAATGAGCAGTTCTTC. As protein: CASSFRTSSYNEQFF.

This clone was counted a few times. The J gene is TRBJ1-2, the V gene TRBV11-2, with D hard to call. The CDR3 sequence is 13 residues long. Germline V CDR1 and CDR2: SGHAT, FQNNGV. V lost 3 bases and J lost 1, with 6 bases in between. The CDR3 DNA reads TGTGCCAGCAGCTTGAGACGTAACTATGGCTACACCTTC. It encodes CASSLRRNYGYTF.

This clone was observed a handful of times. The chain has TRBV6-5 and TRBJ1-2, with TRBD1 matching 9 bases. Germline V gene sequence: CDR1 MNHEY, CDR2 SVGAGI. The V segment lost 3 bases and the J segment 4 bases; nucleotides outside the gene matches: 9. CDR3 length: 16 residues. In DNA form, the CDR3 reads TGTGCCAGCAGTTATTCTTTAGCGGGACAGGGCTATGGCTACACCTTC. Translation gives CASSYSLAGQGYGYTF.

This clone was seen only a few times. The gene calls are TRBV29-1 and TRBJ2-7; TRBD2 matches 12 bases. With 6 bases clipped from V and 5 bases from J, the junction kept 5 bases outside the gene matches. Germline V gene sequence: CDR1 SQVTM, CDR2 ANQGSEA. The CDR3 loop spans 13 amino acids. The chain's CDR3 is CSVATSGSNEQYF. CDR3 sequence (DNA): TGCAGCGTCGCGACTAGCGGGAGTAACGAGCAGTACTTC.

This clone was seen a handful of times. The rearrangement joins TRBV2 to TRBJ2-1; TRBD1 might be the D (5 bases). The CDR3 spans 15 residues. Germline V gene data show CDR1 as SNHLY and CDR2 as FYNNEI. With 2 bases removed from V and 1 base from J, the gap between germline ends came to 9 bases. The DNA for the CDR3 is TGTGCCAGCAGTGAACGGCAGGGATCCTACAATGAGCAGTTCTTC. Its translation: CASSERQGSYNEQFF.

A few counts support this clone. The CDR3 bases are TGTGCCAGCAGTCGGGATTTCACTGAAGCTTTCTTT. Encoded protein: CASSRDFTEAFF. The chain links TRBV28 to TRBJ1-1; no firm D call. CDR3 length: 12 residues. CDR1 MDHEN and CDR2 SYDVKM come from the germline V gene. Trimming took off 5 bases at V and 4 bases at J, with 8 bases between the two ends.

The chain has TRBV28 and TRBJ1-1; 11 bases map to TRBD1. The ends lost 5 bases at V and 4 bases at J; junction bases unmatched: 6. In germline, CDR1 is MDHEN, CDR2 SYDVKM. The CDR3 contains 15 residues. CDR3 in DNA: TGTGCCAGCAGTACCGGGACAGGGGGAGGCACTGAAGCTTTCTTT. It yields the protein CASSTGTGGGTEAFF.

This clone was seen a few times. This chain connects TRBV7-9 to TRBJ2-7; D is possibly TRBD2 (5 bases). Trimming removed 3 bases from V and 0 bases from J, with 18 bases in between. This CDR3 has 17 amino acids. The V gene's germline CDR1 is SEHNR and CDR2 FQNEAQ (reference sequence). As DNA, the CDR3 is TGTGCCAGCAGCTTGGTAACTCAGGCGGGCGCCTCCTACGAGCAGTACTTC. This encodes CASSLVTQAGASYEQYF.

This clone came up a few times. The rearrangement uses TRBV7-2 and TRBJ1-2; no clear D gene. The CDR3 has 15 amino acids. With 5 bases removed from V and 0 bases from J, the gap between germline ends came to 13 bases. Germline V lookup: CDR1 SGHTA, CDR2 FQGNSA. The CDR3 coding sequence is TGTGCCAGCAGCCGATACGAGTTAGCTAACTATGGCTACACCTTC. It codes for CASSRYELANYGYTF.

The CDR3 sequence is CASSPGTAGELFF. As DNA, the CDR3 is TGTGCCAGCAGCCCCGGGACCGCCGGGGAGCTGTTTTTT. This chain connects TRBV11-3 to TRBJ2-2, with D tentatively TRBD1 or TRBD2 (5 bases each). This CDR3 is 13 amino acids long. The germline gives CDR1 SGHNT, CDR2 YENEEA. Trimming removed 5 bases at V and 6 bases at J, with 10 bases between. Drawing the rest from reference TRBV11-3 and TRBJ2-2, the complete variable domain is EAGVVQSPRYKIIEKKQPVAFWCNPISGHNTLYWYLQNLGQGPELLIRYENEEAVDDSQLPKDRFSAERLKGVDSTLKIQPAELGDSAVYLCASSPGTAGELFFGEGSRLTVL.

This clone came up once. The rearrangement joins TRBV27 to TRBJ2-3, with 10 bases identical to TRBD1. Trimming took 6 bases from V and 7 from J; bases not matched to a gene: 10. CDR1 and CDR2 from the germline V gene are MNHEY and SMNVEV (reference sequence). There are 15 residues in the CDR3. This chain's CDR3 is CASSKTGGAYYTQYF. In nucleotides, the CDR3 is TGTGCCAGCAGCAAGACAGGGGGCGCGTATTATACGCAGTATTTT.

This clone was observed a few times. The chain couples TRBV15 to TRBJ2-7; either TRBD1 or TRBD2 may fit D (5 bases each). Germline V lookup: CDR1 LNHNV, CDR2 YYDKDF (reference sequence). V lost 8 bases and J lost 2, with 16 bases in between. There are 14 residues in the CDR3. CDR3 region: CATSRDRKTYEQYF. In DNA, the CDR3 is TGTGCCACCTCCCGGGACCGAAAAACCTACGAGCAGTACTTC.

The chain joins TRBV19 to TRBJ1-1; a possible D gene is TRBD1 (6 bases). The CDR3 has 15 residues. V was trimmed by 3 bases and J by 2 bases, leaving 13 bases between them. Germline V lookup: CDR1 LNHDA, CDR2 SQIVND (reference sequence). The CDR3 is CASSMRGGVNTEAFF. CDR3 coding DNA: TGTGCCAGTAGTATGAGGGGGGGTGTAAACACTGAAGCTTTCTTT.

V and J are TRBV19 and TRBJ1-1; TRBD1 matches at 10 bases. Looked up from germline, CDR1 is LNHDA and CDR2 is SQIVND (reference sequence). CDR3 size: 17 residues. With V trimmed by 9 bases and J by 0 bases, 13 bases remained unmatched. CDR3 bases: TGTGCCAGATACCCCGGGACAGGGGACAACATGAACACTGAAGCTTTCTTT. The encoded protein is CARYPGTGDNMNTEAFF.

Details on this clone: The conserved closing phenylalanine or tryptophan is absent in this CDR3, likely reflecting a read error. The DNA is left out, because the CDR3 cannot be placed on it with certainty; the CDR3 is given as TCRdb lists it. This rearrangement joins TRBV5-1 to TRBJ2-3; the table's D call of TRBD2 was not tested on the DNA. Germline assignment: CDR1 SGHRS and CDR2 YFSETQ. The CDR3 adds up to 15 amino acids, both ends counted. This CDR3 reads CASSLGQTTGTRPIV.

This clone occurred a few times. The chain couples TRBV10-3 to TRBJ2-5, with 9 bases matching TRBD1. The CDR3 sequence is 13 residues long. V gave up 10 bases and J gave up 5 bases; unmatched junction bases: 8. CDR1 and CDR2 (germline): ENHRY, SYGVKD. The CDR3 DNA is TGTGCCACTGAACAGGGGGCGGGTGAGACCCAGTACTTC. The encoded protein is CATEQGAGETQYF.

This CDR3 reads CAARRTAGDPNEQFF. The DNA of the CDR3 is TGCGCCGCCCGCCGTACAGCGGGAGATCCCAATGAGCAGTTCTTC. V is TRBV10-2 and J is TRBJ2-1; 8 bases map to TRBD2. The J segment lost 6 bases and the V segment lost 11 bases, leaving 15 bases of the junction unmatched. The CDR3 has 15 amino acids. Germline V gene sequence: CDR1 WSHSY, CDR2 SAAADI.

This chain uses TRBV14 with TRBJ2-5, with no clear D. Trimming removed 2 bases at V and 4 bases at J, with 11 bases between. CDR3 size: 14 residues. Germline V lookup: CDR1 SGHDN, CDR2 FVKESK. CDR3 sequence (DNA): TGTGCCAGCAGCCAACAATGGGCAGGAGAGACCCAGTACTTC. It yields the protein CASSQQWAGETQYF. The full variable domain, its missing parts supplied by reference TRBV14 and TRBJ2-5, is EAGVTQFPSHSVIEKGQTVTLRCDPISGHDNLYWYRRVMGKEIKFLLHFVKESKQDESGMPNNRFLAERTGGTYSTLKVQPAELEDSGVYFCASSQQWAGETQYFGPGTRLLVL.

This clone was seen only a few times. J is TRBJ2-7 and V is TRBV6-5, with 7 nucleotides matching TRBD1. This CDR3 is 13 amino acids long. Trimming at V came to 5 bases and at J to 3 bases, leaving 4 bases not matched to a gene. Per the germline V gene, CDR1 is MNHEY and CDR2 is SVGAGI. CDR3 loop: CASSLGTVYEQYF. The CDR3, as DNA: TGTGCCAGCAGTCTAGGGACAGTCTACGAGCAGTACTTC.

Worth noting for this clone: In the same sample, other DNA sequences code for this CDR3. The rearrangement links TRBV11-2 to TRBJ2-7; D is possibly TRBD2 (5 bases). Per germline, CDR1 SGHAT and CDR2 FQNNGV. Trimming stripped 5 bases from V and 4 bases from J, with 9 bases between. This CDR3 region has 12 residues. The CDR3 region is CASSPTGYEQYF. The DNA of the CDR3 is TGTGCCAGCAGCCCGACGGGGTACGAGCAGTACTTC.

The chain carries TRBV14 and TRBJ1-1; D is unclear. Trimming took 0 bases from V and 6 from J, leaving 14 bases between them. CDR1 and CDR2 from the germline V gene are SGHDN and FVKESK. CDR3 size: 15 residues. The CDR3: CASSQDLGSNAEAFF. The CDR3 DNA sequence: TGTGCCAGCAGCCAAGATCTAGGGAGTAACGCTGAAGCTTTCTTT.

As to this clone: Distinct nucleotide sequences in the sample also encode this CDR3. The genes are TRBV10-1 and TRBJ2-7; D gene ambiguous. This CDR3 region has 11 residues. Trimming shortened V by 4 bases and J by 4 bases, and 5 bases separated the two germline ends. Germline lookup yields CDR1 WNHNN and CDR2 SYGVQD (reference sequence). CDR3 amino acids: CASSAGYEQYF. DNA for the CDR3: TGCGCCAGCAGTGCCGGGTACGAGCAGTACTTC.

This clone was seen a handful of times. This chain joins TRBV9 and TRBJ1-2; maybe TRBD1 (5 bases). Looked up from germline, CDR1 is SGDLS and CDR2 is YYNGEE. V lost 2 bases and J 0 bases, leaving 11 bases between the germline ends. The CDR3 extends over 15 amino acids. Here the CDR3 reads CASSVSGQANYGYTF. The CDR3 DNA follows: TGTGCCAGCAGCGTTTCAGGGCAAGCTAACTATGGCTACACCTTC.

The rearrangement links TRBV15 to TRBJ2-7; no reliable D call. This CDR3 contains 13 residues. V was shortened by 5 bases and J by 4 bases, with 12 bases between the two germline ends. Germline CDR1 and CDR2: LNHNV and YYDKDF (reference sequence). CDR3 region: CATSETPFYEQYF. CDR3 bases: TGTGCCACCAGCGAGACTCCTTTTTACGAGCAGTACTTC.

The chain recombines TRBV6-6 with TRBJ2-5; possible D gene TRBD2, 5 bases. CDR3 size: 15 residues. The germline V gene encodes CDR1 MNHNY and CDR2 SVGAGI (reference sequence). The V end was cut by 0 bases, the J end by 4 bases, with 12 bases between. The DNA for the CDR3 is TGTGCCAGCAGTTACTCCCCCGGGGTTCGAGAGACCCAGTACTTC. Residues: CASSYSPGVRETQYF.

A few counts support this clone. The chain employs TRBV13 and TRBJ2-3, with D hard to call. Germline V gene lookup returns CDR1 PRHDT and CDR2 FYEKMQ (reference sequence). Trimming cost V 4 bases and J 4 bases, with 12 bases left between them. The CDR3 has 14 amino acids. The CDR3 loop is CASSSRPVPDTQYF. The DNA for the CDR3 is TGTGCCAGCAGCTCCCGACCCGTCCCAGATACGCAGTATTTT.

This clone was counted only a few times. J is TRBJ2-4 and V is TRBV5-6, with 8 positions matching TRBD1. The germline CDR1 and CDR2 sequences are SGHDT and YYEEEE. The J segment lost 7 bases and the V segment lost 4 bases, leaving 10 bases of the junction unmatched. This CDR3 region has 15 residues. The CDR3 bases are TGTGCCAGCAGCCTATACGTTAGGACAGGGAACATTCAGTACTTC. It is translated as CASSLYVRTGNIQYF. The full variable domain, its missing parts supplied by reference TRBV5-6 and TRBJ2-4, is DAGVTQSPTHLIKTRGQQVTLRCSPKSGHDTVSWYQQALGQGPQFIFQYYEEEERQRGNFPDRFSGHQFPNYSSELNVNALLLGDSALYLCASSLYVRTGNIQYFGAGTRLSVL.